The clone carrying this T cell receptor (beta chain) occurred many times. Its target is not known. This specimen belongs to a study of T cell repertoires in cytomegalovirus infection. Looking at the study overall: Based on public TCR beta signatures, there were indications of CMV infection and of a matching HLA type. Study-wide points: There were HLA-C-restricted CMV-specific TCR beta clonotypes dominating the ex vivo response. Cumulative public TCR beta family frequency identified carriers of CMV plus the relevant HLA.

One entry per CDR3 protein results from TCRdb running MiXCR on the reads. The repertoire holds some 280,000 distinct CDR3 sequences, about an eighth seen once, with 7.5% to 10% in the top ten. Trimming took 5 bases from V and 6 from J, leaving 25 bases between them. Germline-derived CDR1 and CDR2 are SEHNR and FQNEAQ (reference sequence). The CDR3 covers 17 residues. This sequence was found in a human donor in good health (CMV status not recorded). Some clones in this sample may be carry-over from other donors' samples. Sequencing was performed on PBMCs. V and J are TRBV7-9 and TRBJ2-5; TRBD1 might be the D (7 bases). The CDR3 reads CASSLGSGDRVIKTQYF. CDR3 nucleotides: TGTGCCAGCAGCCTGGGGTCGGGAGACAGGGTCATCAAGACCCAGTACTTC.